Described below is a single T cell receptor (beta chain) sequence and its context. The record originates from a study of blood T cell repertoires in COVID-19. Across the study: Material from acute and convalescent COVID-19 was sourced from the United States, Italy and Spain. In each case, the material was cDNA or gDNA derived from T cells, B-cell-depleted T cells, or PBMCs.

CDR1 is SGHNT, CDR2 YENEEA, per germline. V dropped 3 bases and J dropped 6 bases, with 9 bases sitting between them. The CDR3 loop spans 13 amino acids. Enrolled through a virtual design, the participants were between about 18 and 89 years of age and came from about two dozen US areas. Cohort placement rested on clinical history that participants reported themselves. The table came from immunoSEQ multiplex PCR; TCRdb's copy has only in-frame clones and leaves some out. The sample carries 400,000 to 550,000 clones, roughly 85% recorded once. The sequenced material came from PBMCs or T cells enriched from blood (not recorded which). V gene TRBV11-3 combines with J gene TRBJ2-1, with unresolved D. This sequence was found in a woman aged 18-29 years with acute COVID-19. Here the CDR3 reads CASSFAPGNEQFF. CDR3 in DNA: TGTGCCAGCAGCTTCGCCCCCGGCAATGAGCAGTTCTTC.